These 17 T cell receptor beta chains came from one sample sequenced in a study of T-cell memory formation after mild COVID-19. From the 5' RACE reads, TCRdb called clonotypes with MiXCR, one entry per CDR3 protein. The profile covers roughly 28,000 distinct CDR3 sequences, with roughly 12% appearing a single time and roughly 15% taken by the ten largest. The sequenced sample was PBMCs or a T cell subset sorted from them (not recorded which). These receptors were collected from an adult woman who had mild COVID-19 (a few samples of this study predate the infection). Cell type and time point are not known.

This clonotype has a count of ten or more. CDR3 residues: CATSRAGTLKYF. The CDR3 nucleotides are TGTGCCACCAGCAGAGCAGGGACCCTGAAGTACTTC. The J gene is TRBJ2-7, the V gene TRBV15; either TRBD1 or TRBD2 may supply D (5 bases each). Germline CDR1 LNHNV, CDR2 YYDKDF (reference sequence). V lost 1 base, J lost 11 bases, and 12 bases lay in between. The CDR3 contains 12 residues.

A few counts support this clonotype. The chain uses TRBV20-1 and TRBJ2-1; 8 bases match TRBD2. The germline V gene has CDR1 DFQATT and CDR2 SNEGSKA (reference sequence). J lost 10 bases, V lost 5 bases, and 13 bases had no gene match. CDR3 length: 14 amino acids. CDR3 protein: CSAPEAGGRREQFF. CDR3 bases: TGCAGTGCTCCCGAGGCGGGAGGCCGACGAGAGCAGTTCTTC.

This clonotype has ten or more counts. V and J are TRBV19 and TRBJ1-1, with D possibly TRBD1 on 5 matching bases. The germline CDR1 and CDR2 sequences are LNHDA and SQIVND (reference sequence). The CDR3 sequence is 19 residues long. V was cut by 5 bases and J by 8 bases, with 33 bases left in between. The DNA of the CDR3 is TGTGCCAGTAGTCCGGGGTGGCGCAGGGCTAGAATGAGTGGGAACGAAGCTTTCTTT. This sequence encodes CASSPGWRRARMSGNEAFF.

This clonotype was seen many times. This chain connects TRBV25-1 to TRBJ1-4; D is undetermined. CDR1 is MGHDK and CDR2 is SYGVNS in the germline V gene. This CDR3 is built from 12 residues. Trimming removed 4 bases at V and 15 bases at J, with 15 bases between. CDR3: CASSGSEDAVFF. The CDR3 region has the DNA TGTGCCAGCAGTGGATCGGAGGACGCAGTGTTTTTT. Full variable domain (missing parts from reference TRBV25-1 and TRBJ1-4): EADIYQTPRYLVIGTGKKITLECSQTMGHDKMYWYQQDPGMELHLIHYSYGVNSTEKGDLSSESTVSRIRTEHFPLTLESARPSHTSQYLCASSGSEDAVFFGSGTQLSVL.

There are many counts of this clonotype. V is TRBV5-1 and J is TRBJ1-1, with D uncertain. Between the trimmed V and J ends, which lost 4 bases and 6 bases, there was a span of 16 bases. CDR1 is SGHRS, CDR2 YFSETQ, per germline. This CDR3 comprises 14 residues. The CDR3 region is CASSAGRSLAEAFF. In nucleotides, the CDR3 is TGCGCCAGCAGCGCCGGACGGTCGTTGGCTGAAGCTTTCTTT.

This clonotype was observed many times. The chain couples TRBV24-1 to TRBJ2-5, with D tentatively TRBD1 or TRBD2 (5 bases each). CDR3 length: 14 residues. CDR1 and CDR2 from the germline V gene are KGHDR and SFDVKD. The ends were cut back, 3 bases at V and 3 bases at J, with 10 bases in the middle. The CDR3 loop is CATSDPRGEETQYF. The CDR3 nucleotides are TGTGCCACCAGTGATCCGAGAGGGGAAGAGACCCAGTACTTC.

This clonotype was detected ten times or more. This chain joins TRBV7-6 and TRBJ2-1; D gene uncertain. V lost 2 bases and J 6 bases, leaving 11 bases between the germline ends. The CDR3 is made up of 14 amino acids. CDR1 is SGHVS and CDR2 is FNYEAQ in the germline V gene. The CDR3, as DNA: TGTGCCAGCAGCTTATTATTCTCGGGCAATGAGCAGTTCTTC. Translation gives CASSLLFSGNEQFF.

At least ten counts were recorded for this clonotype. The chain uses TRBV12-2 and TRBJ1-5. TRBV12-2 is recorded as a pseudogene. The CDR3 consists of 22 residues. This CDR3 is CASRLVWVKGSTIFDSNQPQHF. Written as DNA, the CDR3 is TGTGCAAGTCGCTTAGTTTGGGTTAAGGGATCTACAATTTTCGATAGCAATCAGCCCCAGCATTTT.

This clonotype was seen many times. The chain employs TRBV7-2 and TRBJ2-1; 10 bases are a match to TRBD2. J gave up 5 bases and V 7 bases, and 8 bases lay outside the gene matches. The germline V gene has CDR1 SGHTA and CDR2 FQGNSA. The CDR3 is 15 amino acids. CDR3 sequence: CASTLSGGQHNEQFF. The CDR3 coding sequence is TGTGCCAGCACCCTTAGCGGGGGGCAACACAATGAGCAGTTCTTC. Full variable domain (missing parts from reference TRBV7-2 and TRBJ2-1): GAGVSQSPSNKVTEKGKDVELRCDPISGHTALYWYRQSLGQGLEFLIYFQGNSAPDKSGLPSDRFSAERTGGSVSTLTIQRTQQEDSAVYLCASTLSGGQHNEQFFGPGTRLTVL.

V usage is TRBV20-1 and J usage is TRBJ1-5; maybe TRBD1 (5 bases). V shed 3 bases and J shed 3 bases, with 12 bases lying between them. The CDR3 covers 14 residues. The germline gives CDR1 DFQATT, CDR2 SNEGSKA (reference sequence). CDR3 in amino acids: CSASAGTDNQPQHF. Here the CDR3 DNA reads TGCAGTGCTAGCGCAGGGACCGACAATCAGCCCCAGCATTTT.

This clonotype was seen at least ten times. The chain combines TRBV3-1 with TRBJ2-3, with 12 positions matching TRBD2. The germline V gene has CDR1 LGHDT and CDR2 YNNKEL (reference sequence). This CDR3 comprises 17 residues. Trimming took 1 base from V and 3 from J; bases not matched to a gene: 5. Here the CDR3 DNA reads TGTGCCAGCAGCCAAGGAACTAGCGGGAGGTCAACAGATACGCAGTATTTT. As protein: CASSQGTSGRSTDTQYF.

This clonotype was observed many times. The J gene is TRBJ2-7, the V gene TRBV2; a weak D match, TRBD1 (6 bases). Trimming pared 6 bases from V and 1 base from J, leaving 10 bases between. CDR3 length equals 13 residues. CDR1 is SNHLY and CDR2 is FYNNEI in the germline V gene. In DNA, the CDR3 is TGTGCCAGCAGCCTACAGGGATCCTACGAGCAGTACTTC. Translating it yields CASSLQGSYEQYF.

This clonotype has a count of ten or more. The chain uses TRBV12-3 or TRBV12-4 and TRBJ1-2; TRBD1 agrees at 9 bases. The CDR3 extends over 13 amino acids. V gave up 7 bases and J gave up 4 bases; unmatched junction bases: 4. CDR3 sequence reads: CASTPGQGYGYTF. Here the CDR3 DNA reads TGTGCCAGCACCCCGGGACAGGGCTATGGCTACACCTTC.

This clonotype was detected ten times or more. V gene TRBV5-4 combines with J gene TRBJ2-5; 8 nucleotides align to TRBD2. The V segment lost 3 bases and the J segment 6 bases; nucleotides outside the gene matches: 10. There are 15 residues in the CDR3. Germline V CDR1 and CDR2: SGHNT, YYREEE (reference sequence). Written as DNA, the CDR3 is TGTGCCAGCAGCTACGGACTAGCCCGCGATCAGACCCAGTACTTC. It specifies CASSYGLARDQTQYF.

This clonotype was counted many times. Written as DNA, the CDR3 is TGTGCCAGCAGCTTAGCGCGACGGGAGCAGTACTTC. This translates into CASSLARREQYF. The chain combines TRBV7-4 with TRBJ2-7; the D is unclear. V was pared by 0 bases and J by 7 bases, with 7 bases between. The germline V gene encodes CDR1 SGHVT and CDR2 SQSDAQ. The CDR3 consists of 12 residues.

The sample holds many counts of this clonotype. A junction end diverges from the germline sequence, so it may reflect a read error. The chain links TRBV7-2 to TRBJ1-2, with a weak D call TRBD1 (6 bases). CDR1 is SGHTA, CDR2 FQGNSA, per germline. The CDR3 spans 13 residues. DNA of the CDR3: TGTGCCAGCAGCTTAGCCGGAGGGGGGCTCCGTATCTTC. Encoded protein: CASSLAGGGLRIF.

This clonotype came up a few times. J is TRBJ2-3 and V is TRBV20-1; TRBD1 matches 9 bases. The CDR3 extends over 15 amino acids. Losses at the gene ends were 1 base for V and 6 bases for J; bases not matched to a gene: 8. Germline V CDR1 and CDR2: DFQATT, SNEGSKA (reference sequence). The CDR3 loop is CSARGGTGRPDTQYF. The CDR3, as DNA: TGCAGTGCTAGAGGCGGGACAGGGAGGCCGGATACGCAGTATTTT.